The 24 T cell receptor beta chains below come from one sample, sequenced in a study of early T cells in non-severe SARS-CoV-2 infection. TCRdb reprocessed the 5' RACE reads with MiXCR, giving one entry per CDR3 protein. The sample holds just under 65,000 distinct CDR3 sequences, roughly 13% seen once. The specimen sequenced was whole blood. The receptors were sampled from an adult who was a healthcare worker with PCR-confirmed SARS-CoV-2 infection or an uninfected control (not recorded which).

This clonotype was seen many times. The chain combines TRBV9 with TRBJ2-5, with a possible D match to TRBD1 (6 bases). Looked up from germline, CDR1 is SGDLS and CDR2 is YYNGEE. V lost 0 bases, J lost 4 bases, and 10 bases lay in between. This CDR3 spans 14 amino acids. The CDR3 sequence: CASSVEAGVETQYF. CDR3 DNA sequence: TGTGCCAGCAGCGTAGAGGCAGGGGTAGAGACCCAGTACTTC.

This clonotype was recorded a few times. The chain uses TRBV4-1 and TRBJ2-7; D remains unclear. The CDR3 runs to 14 residues. Germline V gives CDR1 MGHRA, CDR2 YSYEKL. Deletions cut 0 bases from V and 5 bases from J, with 11 bases between. The CDR3 reads CASSQENQRDEQYF. In DNA form, the CDR3 reads TGCGCCAGCAGCCAAGAAAACCAGAGAGACGAGCAGTACTTC.

The gene calls are TRBV7-2 and TRBJ2-5; D gene unclear. Germline CDR1 reads SGHTA; CDR2 reads FQGNSA. The CDR3 is made up of 14 amino acids. V lost 5 bases and J 1 base, leaving 11 bases between the germline ends. Here the CDR3 DNA reads TGTGCCAGCAGCCCGCTAGGGATCCAAGAGACCCAGTACTTC. It specifies CASSPLGIQETQYF.

The genes are TRBV6-2 or TRBV6-3 and TRBJ2-5, with D perhaps matching TRBD1 (5 bases). The CDR3 has 12 residues. V was cut by 7 bases and J by 4 bases, with 10 bases left in between. The V gene's germline CDR1 is MNHEY and CDR2 SVGEGT. CDR3 in amino acids: CASKATGETQYF. As DNA, the CDR3 is TGTGCCAGCAAGGCCACAGGAGAGACCCAGTACTTC.

The V gene is TRBV12-3 or TRBV12-4, the J gene TRBJ2-3; 8 nucleotides agree with TRBD1. The CDR3 loop spans 14 amino acids. V dropped 3 bases and J dropped 4; count of bases not matched to a gene: 3. The CDR3 here is CASSFNRGADTQYF. Here the CDR3 DNA reads TGTGCCAGCAGTTTTAACAGGGGGGCAGATACGCAGTATTTT.

This clonotype was observed many times. The chain couples TRBV11-2 to TRBJ2-4; D is uncertain. The V gene's germline CDR1 is SGHAT and CDR2 FQNNGV. V was cut by 4 bases and J by 6 bases, with 10 bases left in between. This CDR3 spans 13 amino acids. CDR3 in amino acids: CASSSRTRNIQYF. The DNA of the CDR3 is TGTGCCAGCAGCTCCAGGACCAGAAACATTCAGTACTTC.

J is TRBJ2-7 and V is TRBV4-1; 9 positions agree with TRBD1. The CDR3 loop spans 15 amino acids. Germline CDR1 is MGHRA and CDR2 is YSYEKL. The trim removed 0 bases at V and 3 bases at J, leaving 3 bases unmatched. In DNA, the CDR3 is TGCGCCAGCAGCCAAGACAGGGGACAGGGCTACGAGCAGTACTTC. Its protein product is CASSQDRGQGYEQYF.

Only a few counts were recorded for this clonotype. V gene TRBV12-3 or TRBV12-4 combines with J gene TRBJ2-3; D not certain. V was clipped by 7 bases and J by 4 bases, with 9 bases between them. The length of the CDR3 is 12 residues. CDR3 coding DNA: TGTGCCAGCACTCCTCACCCAGATACGCAGTATTTT. Encoded protein: CASTPHPDTQYF.

Many counts were recorded for this clonotype. The chain recombines TRBV6-2 or TRBV6-3 with TRBJ2-6; D gene unclear. Germline V CDR1 and CDR2: MNHEY, SVGEGT. This CDR3 comprises 13 residues. The germline V and J ends were trimmed by 8 bases and 1 base, with 6 bases remaining between them. The DNA of the CDR3 is TGTGCCAGCCTTTCTTCTGGGGCCAACGTCCTGACTTTC. It is translated as CASLSSGANVLTF.

Notes on this clonotype: This may come from a read error, since a much larger clone is one base off. The genes are TRBV7-2 and TRBJ2-1, with 11 bases aligning to TRBD2. The CDR3 extends over 17 amino acids. The germline gives CDR1 SGHTA, CDR2 FQGNSA. CDR3: CPSSFNPPSGGYNEQFF. DNA of the CDR3: TGTCCCAGCAGCTTTAACCCACCTAGCGGGGGGTACAATGAGCAGTTCTTC.

The rearrangement joins TRBV5-4 to TRBJ2-3; D gene uncertain. The CDR3 has 13 amino acids. Between the trimmed V and J ends, which lost 2 bases and 0 bases, there was a span of 4 bases. Germline values: CDR1 SGHNT, CDR2 YYREEE (reference sequence). CDR3 loop: CASSLPSTDTQYF. The CDR3, as DNA: TGTGCCAGCAGCTTACCAAGCACAGATACGCAGTATTTT.

The rearrangement links TRBV18 to TRBJ2-3; 12 bases are a match to TRBD1. CDR3 length: 14 residues. CDR1 and CDR2 from the germline V gene are KGHSH and LQKENI. V lost 5 bases, J lost 9 bases, and 6 bases stayed unmatched. DNA of the CDR3: TGTGCCAGCTCAACTGGGACAGGGGGCGAGACGCAGTATTTT. As protein: CASSTGTGGETQYF. Full variable domain (rest looked up from reference TRBV18 and TRBJ2-3): NAGVMQNPRHLVRRRGQEARLRCSPMKGHSHVYWYRQLPEEGLKFMVYLQKENIIDESGMPKERFSAEFPKEGPSILRIQQVVRGDSAAYFCASSTGTGGETQYFGPGTRLTVL.

This clonotype was counted only a few times. The CDR3 sequence is CASSLDRDREQYF. For the CDR3, the DNA is TGTGCCAGCAGCCTCGACCGCGATAGGGAGCAGTACTTC. The chain recombines TRBV12-3 or TRBV12-4 with TRBJ2-7; D not certain. V lost 6 bases and J lost 7, with 16 bases in between. CDR3 length: 13 amino acids.

The chain uses TRBV7-9 and TRBJ2-1; D unclear. The CDR3 is 16 residues long. The V gene lost 7 bases and the J gene lost 6 bases, with 22 bases spanning the gap. In germline, CDR1 is SEHNR, CDR2 FQNEAQ (reference sequence). CDR3 in amino acids: CASTPSVGTYGNEQFF. The CDR3 DNA is TGTGCCAGCACCCCTTCGGTGGGTACATACGGCAATGAGCAGTTCTTC.

The sample holds a few counts of this clonotype. The rearrangement joins TRBV18 to TRBJ2-6; D call uncertain. This CDR3 has 19 residues. V was cut by 3 bases and J by 0 bases, with 18 bases left in between. Per the germline V gene, CDR1 is KGHSH and CDR2 is LQKENI. Here the CDR3 reads CASSPEGVPLSSGANVLTF. For the CDR3, the DNA is TGTGCCAGCTCACCGGAAGGAGTCCCTCTCAGCTCTGGGGCCAACGTCCTGACTTTC.

This clonotype came up a few times. The V and J genes are TRBV7-8 and TRBJ1-5; D might be TRBD1 (5 bases). Per the germline V gene, CDR1 is SGHVS and CDR2 is FQNEAQ. The CDR3 sequence is 18 residues long. V was trimmed by 0 bases and J by 0 bases, leaving 15 bases between them. This CDR3 is CASSLAGRGARSNQPQHF. DNA of the CDR3: TGTGCCAGCAGCTTAGCGGGGAGGGGCGCCCGTAGCAATCAGCCCCAGCATTTT.

The chain employs TRBV7-3 and TRBJ2-3; D possibly corresponds to TRBD1 (5 bases). The CDR3 sequence is 12 residues long. Trimming took 5 bases from V and 6 from J, leaving 9 bases between them. The germline V gene encodes CDR1 SGHTA and CDR2 FQGTGA. In nucleotides, the CDR3 is TGTGCCAGCAGCGTATCAGGGGATACGCAGTATTTT. The encoded protein is CASSVSGDTQYF.

This clonotype was picked up a small number of times. This chain uses TRBV20-1 with TRBJ1-2, with D possibly being TRBD1 (5 bases). CDR1 DFQATT and CDR2 SNEGSKA come from the germline V gene (reference sequence). The CDR3 has 15 amino acids. V was cut by 4 bases and J by 4 bases, with 19 bases left in between. CDR3 nucleotide sequence: TGCAGTGCTACTCACGGGAGGGGTAGAAGCTATGGCTACACCTTC. Protein product: CSATHGRGRSYGYTF.

The chain joins TRBV6-1 to TRBJ2-6; 7 nucleotides match TRBD1. The CDR3 is 15 amino acids. Germline-derived CDR1 and CDR2 are MNHNS and SASEGT. V lost 8 bases, J lost 4 bases, and 8 bases stayed unmatched. CDR3 DNA sequence: TGTGCCAGCGAATTAACAGGGGCAGGGGCCAACGTCCTGACTTTC. Translating it yields CASELTGAGANVLTF.

This clonotype was observed at least ten times. The chain links TRBV7-6 to TRBJ2-6; TRBD1 might be the D (6 bases). Trimming left V 5 bases short and J 0 bases short, with 23 bases between. The CDR3 sequence is 20 residues long. Germline lookup yields CDR1 SGHVS and CDR2 FNYEAQ. The DNA of the CDR3 is TGTGCCAGCAGCCTTAATTTGCACAGGGATTTTGGCTCTGGGGCCAACGTCCTGACTTTC. Translating it yields CASSLNLHRDFGSGANVLTF. Combining the CDR3 with reference TRBV7-6 and TRBJ2-6 gives the whole variable domain GAGVSQSPRYKVTKRGQDVALRCDPISGHVSLYWYRQALGQGPEFLTYFNYEAQQDKSGLPNDRFSAERPEGSISTLTIQRTEQRDSAMYRCASSLNLHRDFGSGANVLTFGAGSRLTVL.

This clonotype was seen repeatedly, ten times or more. This chain uses TRBV7-9 with TRBJ2-3, with D possibly matching TRBD1 (5 bases). V shed 5 bases and J shed 1 base, with 13 bases lying between them. This CDR3 region has 15 residues. CDR1 and CDR2 from the germline V gene are SEHNR and FQNEAQ (reference sequence). The DNA of the CDR3 is TGTGCCAGCAGCGCCAGGGTTGGAGGCACAGATACGCAGTATTTT. This translates into CASSARVGGTDTQYF.

This chain joins TRBV20-1 and TRBJ2-7; 9 nucleotides align to TRBD1. V shed 0 bases and J 2 bases; nucleotides not matched to a gene: 8. Germline V CDR1 and CDR2: DFQATT, SNEGSKA (reference sequence). This CDR3 is built from 16 residues. DNA for the CDR3: TGCAGTGCTAGAGATCTTGCTGGGACAGGGCCCTACGAGCAGTACTTC. Residues: CSARDLAGTGPYEQYF.

The rearrangement links TRBV10-2 to TRBJ1-3, with D unresolved. The germline V gene encodes CDR1 WSHSY and CDR2 SAAADI. The CDR3 totals 15 residues. V lost 0 bases, J lost 8 bases, and 14 bases lay in between. CDR3 in DNA: TGCGCCAGCAGTGAGTCGGTCGGGGTCGGTGACACCATATATTTT. Its translation is CASSESVGVGDTIYF.

Only a few counts were recorded for this clonotype. The chain couples TRBV18 to TRBJ1-1; no definite D call. The germline gives CDR1 KGHSH, CDR2 LQKENI. V was pared by 2 bases and J by 5 bases, with 15 bases between. The CDR3 spans 15 residues. The CDR3 DNA follows: TGTGCCAGCTCACCAAAGTCACCGGGAGGGACTGAAGCTTTCTTT. This codes for CASSPKSPGGTEAFF.